The 20 T cell receptor beta chains in this list originate from one sample, sequenced in a study of early stage breast cancer tumors. Libraries were prepared by immunoSEQ multiplex PCR; TCRdb keeps only in-frame clonotypes and omits some of them. The data contain roughly 6,200 clones, around three quarters of them singletons. Specimen: normal breast tissue next to the tumor. The receptors originated from a person aged 70 to 85 with breast cancer.

This clone was seen only once. The gene calls are TRBV9 and TRBJ1-2, with 8 bases that match TRBD1. CDR1 SGDLS and CDR2 YYNGEE come from the germline V gene. V lost 2 bases to trimming and J lost 0 bases; unmatched junction nucleotides: 9. The CDR3 spans 17 residues. The CDR3 is CASSVGRTGLANYGYTF. CDR3 DNA sequence: TGTGCCAGCAGCGTGGGTAGGACAGGGTTAGCTAACTATGGCTACACCTTC.

The chain recombines TRBV11-2 with TRBJ1-2, with 8 positions matching TRBD1. This CDR3 spans 13 amino acids. The V gene's germline CDR1 is SGHAT and CDR2 FQNNGV. Unmatched junction bases numbered 5, after V lost 3 bases and J lost 8 bases. CDR3 bases: TGTGCCAGCAGCTTGCAGGGGGCTGAAGGCTACACCTTC. This gives the protein CASSLQGAEGYTF. The entire variable domain, with the rest obtained from reference TRBV11-2 and TRBJ1-2, is as follows: EAGVAQSPRYKIIEKRQSVAFWCNPISGHATLYWYQQILGQGPKLLIQFQNNGVVDDSQLPKDRFSAERLKGVDSTLKIQPAKLEDSAVYLCASSLQGAEGYTFGSGTRLTVV.

This chain connects TRBV9 to TRBJ2-5, with D possibly matching TRBD2 (5 bases). V was pared by 0 bases and J by 5 bases, with 11 bases between. The length of the CDR3 is 14 residues. Per the germline V gene, CDR1 is SGDLS and CDR2 is YYNGEE. This CDR3 is CASSVGSSVETQYF. CDR3 in DNA: TGTGCCAGCAGCGTAGGCAGTAGCGTGGAGACCCAGTACTTC. Drawing the rest from reference TRBV9 and TRBJ2-5, the complete variable domain is DSGVTQTPKHLITATGQRVTLRCSPRSGDLSVYWYQQSLDQGLQFLIQYYNGEERAKGNILERFSAQQFPDLHSELNLSSLELGDSALYFCASSVGSSVETQYFGPGTRLLVL.

This clone was seen only a few times. The genes are TRBV5-4 and TRBJ1-1; D not resolved. The CDR3 is 14 residues long. Germline-derived CDR1 and CDR2 are SGHNT and YYREEE (reference sequence). Between the trimmed V and J ends, which lost 4 bases and 1 base, there was a span of 11 bases. The CDR3 DNA reads TGTGCCAGCAGCCTGGATGAGAAGAACACTGAAGCTTTCTTT. It encodes CASSLDEKNTEAFF.

The chain uses TRBV11-2 and TRBJ2-1; D is possibly TRBD1 (6 bases). Germline CDR1 reads SGHAT; CDR2 reads FQNNGV. V was pared by 5 bases and J by 4 bases, with 12 bases between. This CDR3 is built from 14 residues. CDR3 loop: CASSRNTGYNEQFF. As DNA, the CDR3 is TGTGCCAGCAGCCGAAATACAGGGTACAATGAGCAGTTCTTC.

The chain employs TRBV6-1 and TRBJ1-5; D possibly corresponds to TRBD1 (5 bases). V gave up 6 bases and J gave up 4 bases, with 16 bases separating them. The CDR3 loop spans 15 amino acids. Germline assignment: CDR1 MNHNS and CDR2 SASEGT. CDR3 residues: CASSPGGVENQPQHF. The CDR3 DNA reads TGTGCCAGCAGCCCGGGGGGGGTGGAAAATCAGCCCCAGCATTTT.

The rearrangement joins TRBV10-2 to TRBJ1-4; perhaps TRBD1 as D (5 bases). The V end was cut by 8 bases, the J end by 0 bases, with 13 bases between. Per germline, CDR1 WSHSY and CDR2 SAAADI. The CDR3 spans 15 residues. The CDR3 loop reads CASQGAPSTNEKLFF. The CDR3 DNA is TGCGCCAGCCAAGGGGCCCCCTCAACTAATGAAAAACTGTTTTTT.

The V gene is TRBV30, the J gene TRBJ1-1, with D unclear. Germline V gene data show CDR1 as GTSNPN and CDR2 as SVGIG (reference sequence). CDR3 size: 14 residues. Deletions cut 3 bases from V and 0 bases from J, with 11 bases between. The chain's CDR3 is CAWRSQSLNTEAFF. In DNA, the CDR3 is TGTGCCTGGAGATCCCAGTCTTTGAACACTGAAGCTTTCTTT.

This clone was detected once. The CDR3 DNA follows: TGTGCCAGCAGTCAAGGACAGGGGTGGACCCAGTACTTC. Translation: CASSQGQGWTQYF. This chain connects TRBV11-2 to TRBJ2-5; the match to TRBD1 covers 9 bases. The germline V gene encodes CDR1 SGHAT and CDR2 FQNNGV. This CDR3 has 13 residues. The V segment lost 6 bases and the J segment 7 bases; nucleotides outside the gene matches: 6.

The CDR3 nucleotides read TGTGCCAGCTCACCCCCGCTAGCCCTAAGCTTGAATGAGCAGTTCTTC. This encodes CASSPPLALSLNEQFF. The chain joins TRBV18 to TRBJ2-1, with D possibly TRBD2 on 5 matching bases. The CDR3 is made up of 16 amino acids. Trimming left V 3 bases short and J 7 bases short, with 19 bases between. Germline values: CDR1 KGHSH, CDR2 LQKENI.

This sequence joins TRBV7-9 and TRBJ1-1; TRBD1 might be the D (5 bases). CDR3 length: 14 amino acids. V was clipped by 1 base and J by 1 base, with 7 bases between them. The germline V gene has CDR1 SEHNR and CDR2 FQNEAQ (reference sequence). CDR3 in amino acids: CASSLVGGNTEAFF. CDR3 nucleotides: TGTGCCAGCAGCTTAGTGGGGGGGAACACTGAAGCTTTCTTT.

V usage is TRBV10-1 and J usage is TRBJ2-3, with 14 bases that match TRBD2. Germline loops: CDR1 WNHNN, CDR2 SYGVQD (reference sequence). The CDR3 is 15 amino acids. V dropped 4 bases and J dropped 9; count of bases not matched to a gene: 6. The CDR3 spells CASSGKTSGRATQYF. The DNA of the CDR3 is TGCGCCAGCAGTGGAAAGACTAGCGGGAGGGCCACGCAGTATTTT.

The rearrangement uses TRBV7-9 and TRBJ2-1; D possibly corresponds to TRBD1 (5 bases). Per the germline V gene, CDR1 is SEHNR and CDR2 is FQNEAQ (reference sequence). V was pared by 1 base and J by 6 bases, with 10 bases between. This CDR3 has 14 residues. The CDR3 sequence is CASSLEGMFNEQFF. CDR3 DNA: TGTGCCAGCAGCTTAGAGGGGATGTTCAATGAGCAGTTCTTC.

The chain is built from TRBV19 and TRBJ1-1; 10 bases line up with TRBD1. CDR3 length equals 14 residues. The J segment lost 4 bases and the V segment lost 8 bases, leaving 7 bases of the junction unmatched. The germline CDR1 and CDR2 sequences are LNHDA and SQIVND (reference sequence). The CDR3 is CASGRQGAGTEAFF. CDR3 coding DNA: TGTGCCAGTGGTCGACAGGGGGCCGGCACTGAAGCTTTCTTT.

This chain connects TRBV29-1 to TRBJ2-7, with D perhaps TRBD1 (6 bases). V was clipped by 6 bases and J by 4 bases, with 19 bases between them. The CDR3 loop spans 14 amino acids. The germline V gene has CDR1 SQVTM and CDR2 ANQGSEA. This CDR3 is CSVLDSRRGYEQYF. The DNA for the CDR3 is TGCAGCGTGCTTGACAGTCGAAGGGGGTACGAGCAGTACTTC.

The V and J genes are TRBV5-1 and TRBJ2-3, with 12 bases fitting TRBD2. The CDR3 spans 15 residues. V trimming: 0 bases; J trimming: 6 bases; junction bases outside the gene matches: 2. Per the germline V gene, CDR1 is SGHRS and CDR2 is YFSETQ. In DNA form, the CDR3 reads TGCGCCAGCAGCTTGGCTAGCGGGGGGGTCGATACGCAGTATTTT. Translated, it gives CASSLASGGVDTQYF.

V gene TRBV5-1 combines with J gene TRBJ1-3; D call uncertain. CDR1 and CDR2 from the germline V gene are SGHRS and YFSETQ. The CDR3 spans 15 residues. The ends were cut back, 7 bases at V and 0 bases at J, with 14 bases in the middle. CDR3 residues: CASRQQTNSGNTIYF. The DNA of the CDR3 is TGCGCCAGCCGCCAACAGACGAACTCTGGAAACACCATATATTTT.

The chain joins TRBV11-3 to TRBJ2-5; 7 bases agree with TRBD2. The trim removed 5 bases at V and 3 bases at J, leaving 9 bases unmatched. CDR1 and CDR2 (germline): SGHNT, YENEEA. The CDR3 consists of 15 residues. For the CDR3, the DNA is TGTGCCAGCAGCCTGGGGGAGGGTCTGGAAGAGACCCAGTACTTC. It yields the protein CASSLGEGLEETQYF. Drawing the rest from reference TRBV11-3 and TRBJ2-5, the complete variable domain is EAGVVQSPRYKIIEKKQPVAFWCNPISGHNTLYWYLQNLGQGPELLIRYENEEAVDDSQLPKDRFSAERLKGVDSTLKIQPAELGDSAVYLCASSLGEGLEETQYFGPGTRLLVL.

The chain joins TRBV7-2 to TRBJ1-1; D is ambiguous. V gave up 1 base and J gave up 5 bases, with 8 bases separating them. CDR3 length equals 13 residues. Germline V gene data show CDR1 as SGHTA and CDR2 as FQGNSA. The CDR3 nucleotides read TGTGCCAGCAGCTTAGAGAGGGTGACTGAAGCTTTCTTT. Translating it yields CASSLERVTEAFF.

V and J are TRBV2 and TRBJ2-5; D possibly corresponds to TRBD2 (6 bases). The CDR3 covers 13 residues. The V end lost 6 bases, the J end lost 5 bases, and 13 bases lay between the germline ends. CDR1 SNHLY and CDR2 FYNNEI come from the germline V gene. The CDR3 loop is CASRGTPSETQYF. As DNA, the CDR3 is TGTGCCAGCAGGGGGACTCCGAGCGAGACCCAGTACTTC.